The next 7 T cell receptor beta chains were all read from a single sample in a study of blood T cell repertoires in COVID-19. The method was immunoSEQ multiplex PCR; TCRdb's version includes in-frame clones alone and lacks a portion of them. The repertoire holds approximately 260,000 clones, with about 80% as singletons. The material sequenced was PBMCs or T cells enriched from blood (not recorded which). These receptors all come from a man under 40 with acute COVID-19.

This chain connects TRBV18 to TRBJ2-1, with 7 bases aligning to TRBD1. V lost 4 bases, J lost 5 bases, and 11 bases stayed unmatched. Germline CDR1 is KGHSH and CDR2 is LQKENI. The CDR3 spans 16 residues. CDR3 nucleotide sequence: TGTGCCAGCTCACTTAGCCTCGGGACAGCGGACAATGAGCAGTTCTTC. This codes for CASSLSLGTADNEQFF.

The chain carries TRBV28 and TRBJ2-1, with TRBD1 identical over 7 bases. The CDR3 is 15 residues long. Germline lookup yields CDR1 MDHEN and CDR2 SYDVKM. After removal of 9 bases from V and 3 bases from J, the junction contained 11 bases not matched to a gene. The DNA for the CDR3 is TGTGCCAGTACTACCGGGACAGCACACTACAATGAGCAGTTCTTC. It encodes CASTTGTAHYNEQFF. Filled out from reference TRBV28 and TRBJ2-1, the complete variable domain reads DVKVTQSSRYLVKRTGEKVFLECVQDMDHENMFWYRQDPGLGLRLIYFSYDVKMKEKGDIPEGYSVSREKKERFSLILESASTNQTSMYLCASTTGTAHYNEQFFGPGTRLTVL.

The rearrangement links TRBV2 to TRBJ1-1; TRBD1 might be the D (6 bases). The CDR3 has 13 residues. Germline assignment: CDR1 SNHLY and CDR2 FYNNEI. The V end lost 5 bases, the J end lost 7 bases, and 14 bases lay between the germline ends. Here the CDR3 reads CASSLGGGVEAFF. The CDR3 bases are TGTGCCAGCAGTTTAGGGGGGGGAGTTGAAGCTTTCTTT.

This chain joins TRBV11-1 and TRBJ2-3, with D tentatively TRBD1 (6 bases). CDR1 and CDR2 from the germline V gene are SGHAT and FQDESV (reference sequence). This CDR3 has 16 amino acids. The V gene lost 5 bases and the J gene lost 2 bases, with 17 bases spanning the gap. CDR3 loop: CASSTGTQGHTDTQYF. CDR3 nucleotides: TGTGCCAGCAGCACCGGTACCCAGGGGCACACAGATACGCAGTATTTT.

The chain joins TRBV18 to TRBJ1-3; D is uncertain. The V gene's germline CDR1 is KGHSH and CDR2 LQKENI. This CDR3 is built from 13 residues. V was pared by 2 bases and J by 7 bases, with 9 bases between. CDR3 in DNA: TGTGCCAGCTCACCAGGGCAGTCCAACACCATATATTTT. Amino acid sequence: CASSPGQSNTIYF.

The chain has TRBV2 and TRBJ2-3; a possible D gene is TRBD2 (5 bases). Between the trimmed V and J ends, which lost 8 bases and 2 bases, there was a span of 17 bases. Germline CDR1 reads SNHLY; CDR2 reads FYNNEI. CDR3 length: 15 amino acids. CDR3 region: CASSKLVSPTDTQYF. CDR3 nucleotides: TGTGCCAGCTCGAAACTAGTTTCCCCCACAGATACGCAGTATTTT.

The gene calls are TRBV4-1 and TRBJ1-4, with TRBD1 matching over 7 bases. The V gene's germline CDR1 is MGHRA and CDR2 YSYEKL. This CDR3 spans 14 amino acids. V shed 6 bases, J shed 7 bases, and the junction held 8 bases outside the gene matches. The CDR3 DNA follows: TGCGCCAGCAGGTCTTTGACAGGGATTGAAAAACTGTTTTTT. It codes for CASRSLTGIEKLFF.